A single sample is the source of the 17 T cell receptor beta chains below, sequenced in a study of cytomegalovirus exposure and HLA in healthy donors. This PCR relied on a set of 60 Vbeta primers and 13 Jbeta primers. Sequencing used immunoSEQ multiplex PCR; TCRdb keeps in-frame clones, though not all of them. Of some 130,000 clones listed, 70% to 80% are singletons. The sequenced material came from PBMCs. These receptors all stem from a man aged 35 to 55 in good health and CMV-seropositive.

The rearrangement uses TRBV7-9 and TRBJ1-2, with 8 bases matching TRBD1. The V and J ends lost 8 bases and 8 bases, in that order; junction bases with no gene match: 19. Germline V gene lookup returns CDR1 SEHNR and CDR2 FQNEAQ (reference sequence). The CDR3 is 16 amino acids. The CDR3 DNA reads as TGTGCCAGCGGATCTCCAGGGGGCAGCTTGCCGAGGGGCTACACCTTC. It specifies CASGSPGGSLPRGYTF.

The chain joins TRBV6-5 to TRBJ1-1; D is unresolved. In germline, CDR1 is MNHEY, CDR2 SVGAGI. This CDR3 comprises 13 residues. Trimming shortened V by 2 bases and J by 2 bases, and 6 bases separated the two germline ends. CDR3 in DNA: TGTGCCAGCAGTTACGAGGGCAACACTGAAGCTTTCTTT. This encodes CASSYEGNTEAFF.

The CDR3 reads CAGLTGMGNTEAFF. Written as DNA, the CDR3 is TGTGCCGGGTTGACAGGGATGGGGAACACTGAAGCTTTCTTT. The chain links TRBV6-1 to TRBJ1-1; 7 nucleotides line up with TRBD1. The CDR3 runs 14 residues. Germline values: CDR1 MNHNS, CDR2 SASEGT. The V gene end was trimmed by 11 bases and the J gene end by 1 base; junction bases not matched to a gene: 10.

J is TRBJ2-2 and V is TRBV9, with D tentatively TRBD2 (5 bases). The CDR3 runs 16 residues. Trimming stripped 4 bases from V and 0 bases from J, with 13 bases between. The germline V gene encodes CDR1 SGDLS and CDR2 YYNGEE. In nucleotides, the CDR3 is TGTGCCAGCAGCCTCAGGAGGCTACCGAACACCGGGGAGCTGTTTTTT. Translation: CASSLRRLPNTGELFF.

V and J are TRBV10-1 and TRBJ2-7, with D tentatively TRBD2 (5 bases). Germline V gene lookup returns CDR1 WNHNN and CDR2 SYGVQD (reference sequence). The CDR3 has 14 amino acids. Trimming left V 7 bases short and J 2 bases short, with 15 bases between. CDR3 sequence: CASMESGGPYEQYF. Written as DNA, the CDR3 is TGCGCCAGCATGGAGAGCGGAGGCCCCTACGAGCAGTACTTC.

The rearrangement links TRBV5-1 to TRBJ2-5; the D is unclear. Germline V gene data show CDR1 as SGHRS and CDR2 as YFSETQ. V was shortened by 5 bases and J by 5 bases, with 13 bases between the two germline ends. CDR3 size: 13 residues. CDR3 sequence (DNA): TGCGCCAGCAGAACTGGTGGAGCGGAGACCCAGTACTTC. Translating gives CASRTGGAETQYF.

The CDR3 protein is CASSLLGGGINEQFF. CDR3 in DNA: TGCGCCAGCAGCTTGTTAGGTGGCGGGATCAATGAGCAGTTCTTC. This chain joins TRBV5-1 and TRBJ2-1, with a tentative D call TRBD2 (6 bases). The CDR3 covers 15 residues. V lost 1 base, J lost 6 bases, and 14 bases lay in between. Germline CDR1 reads SGHRS; CDR2 reads YFSETQ.

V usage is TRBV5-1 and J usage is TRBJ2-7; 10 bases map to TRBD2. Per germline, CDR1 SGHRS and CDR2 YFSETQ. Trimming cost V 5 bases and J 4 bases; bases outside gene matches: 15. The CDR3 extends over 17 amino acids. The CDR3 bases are TGCGCCAGCAGTTTAATGTGGGATCTAGCGGGAGTGTACGAGCAGTACTTC. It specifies CASSLMWDLAGVYEQYF.

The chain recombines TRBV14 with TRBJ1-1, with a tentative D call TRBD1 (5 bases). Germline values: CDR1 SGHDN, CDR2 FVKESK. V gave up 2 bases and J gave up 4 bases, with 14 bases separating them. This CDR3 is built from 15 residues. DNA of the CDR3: TGTGCCAGCAGCCAAAGGCTCGGAGGGACCACTGAAGCTTTCTTT. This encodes CASSQRLGGTTEAFF.

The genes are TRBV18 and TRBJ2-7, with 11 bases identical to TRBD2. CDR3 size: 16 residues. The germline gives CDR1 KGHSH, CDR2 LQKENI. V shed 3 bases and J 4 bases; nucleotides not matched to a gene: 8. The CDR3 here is CASSPASGRTGYEQYF. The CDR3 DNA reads TGTGCCAGCTCACCTGCTAGCGGGAGGACGGGGTACGAGCAGTACTTC.

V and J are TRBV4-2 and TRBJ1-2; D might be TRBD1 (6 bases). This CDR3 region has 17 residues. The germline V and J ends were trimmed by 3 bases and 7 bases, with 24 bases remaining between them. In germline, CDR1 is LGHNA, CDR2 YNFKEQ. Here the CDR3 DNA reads TGTGCCAGCAGCCAGACGCAGGCCGGGACATATATTGCTGGCTACACCTTC. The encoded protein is CASSQTQAGTYIAGYTF.

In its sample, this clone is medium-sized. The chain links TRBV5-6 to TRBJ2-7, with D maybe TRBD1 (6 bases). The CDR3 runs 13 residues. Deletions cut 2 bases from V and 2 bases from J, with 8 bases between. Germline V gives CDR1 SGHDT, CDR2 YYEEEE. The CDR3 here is CASSFEGAYEQYF. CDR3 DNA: TGTGCCAGCAGCTTCGAGGGGGCCTACGAGCAGTACTTC.

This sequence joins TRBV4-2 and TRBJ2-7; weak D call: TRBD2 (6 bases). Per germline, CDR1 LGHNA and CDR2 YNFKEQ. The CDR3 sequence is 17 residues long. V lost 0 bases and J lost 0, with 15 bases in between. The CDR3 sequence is CASSQEARVAASYEQYF. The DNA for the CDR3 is TGTGCCAGCAGCCAAGAGGCCCGAGTAGCGGCCTCCTACGAGCAGTACTTC.

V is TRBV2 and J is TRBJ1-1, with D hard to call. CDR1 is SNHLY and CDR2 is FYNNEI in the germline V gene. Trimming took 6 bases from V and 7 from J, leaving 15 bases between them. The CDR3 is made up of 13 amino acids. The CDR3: CASSVGRSGEAFF. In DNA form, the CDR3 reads TGTGCCAGCAGCGTTGGCAGATCGGGTGAAGCTTTCTTT.

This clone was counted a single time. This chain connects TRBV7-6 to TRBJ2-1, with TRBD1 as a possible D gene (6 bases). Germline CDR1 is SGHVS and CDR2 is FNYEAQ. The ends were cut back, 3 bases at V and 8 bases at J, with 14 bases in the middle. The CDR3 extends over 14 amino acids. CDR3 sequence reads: CASSFQGMTDEQFF. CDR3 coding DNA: TGTGCCAGCAGCTTCCAGGGGATGACTGATGAGCAGTTCTTC.

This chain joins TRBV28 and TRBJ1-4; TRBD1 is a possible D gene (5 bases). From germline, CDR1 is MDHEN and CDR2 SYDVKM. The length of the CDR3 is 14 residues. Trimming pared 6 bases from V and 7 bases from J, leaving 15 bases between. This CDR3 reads CASSRAGGSEKLFF. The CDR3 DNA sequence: TGTGCCAGCAGCCGCGCGGGGGGGAGTGAAAAACTGTTTTTT.

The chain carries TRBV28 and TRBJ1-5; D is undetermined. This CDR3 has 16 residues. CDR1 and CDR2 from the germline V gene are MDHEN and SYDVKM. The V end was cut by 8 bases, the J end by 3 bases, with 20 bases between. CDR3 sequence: CASVDLKRGNNQPQHF. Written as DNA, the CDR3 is TGTGCCAGCGTTGACTTAAAACGGGGTAACAATCAGCCCCAGCATTTT. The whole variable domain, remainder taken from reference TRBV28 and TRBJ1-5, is DVKVTQSSRYLVKRTGEKVFLECVQDMDHENMFWYRQDPGLGLRLIYFSYDVKMKEKGDIPEGYSVSREKKERFSLILESASTNQTSMYLCASVDLKRGNNQPQHFGDGTRLSIL.